This record concerns one T cell receptor beta chain sequence. Per germline, CDR1 SGHTA and CDR2 FQGTGA. The CDR3 loop spans 14 amino acids. The V and J ends lost 1 base and 11 bases respectively, with 16 bases between them. The data belong to a study of blood T cell repertoires in COVID-19. Study context: COVID-19 samples collected from the United States, Italy and Spain covered acute and convalescent phases.

Sequencing was performed with immunoSEQ multiplex PCR; in TCRdb, only in-frame clones are kept and a portion is missing. Altogether approximately 300,000 clones are present, 75% to 95% being singletons, with the ten largest covering approximately 7.5%. V usage is TRBV7-3 and J usage is TRBJ2-3; D is possibly TRBD2 (6 bases). The sequence was obtained from a woman aged 30 to 39 with COVID-19, enrolled during active disease. The source material was peripheral blood. The CDR3: CASSLNTAAGKQYF. Written as DNA, the CDR3 is TGTGCCAGCAGCTTAAATACTGCCGCGGGAAAGCAGTATTTT.